The rows below give T cell receptor beta chains drawn from one sample of a study of blood T cell repertoires in COVID-19. Clones were read by immunoSEQ multiplex PCR, and TCRdb kept only the in-frame ones, dropping some. Of fewer than 140,000 clones in the sample, around 75% were seen once. Sequencing was done on a sample of peripheral blood. All receptors derive from a human donor with acute or convalescent COVID-19. The donor label of this sample is uncertain. CDR3s include the opening cysteine and the closing phenylalanine or tryptophan. D genes are given only for firm matches. Size is stated for part of the rows, as once, few or many counts, or as a class when the clone is expanded.

DNA | CDR3 | J | D | V | size
TGCGCCAGCAGCTCACTAGCGGGGGGCCCCGGGGCCAACGTCCTGACTTTC | CASSSLAGGPGANVLTF | TRBJ2-6 | TRBD2 | TRBV5-1 | .
TGTGCCAGCAGCTCCACCACTAACACTGAAGCTTTCTTT | CASSSTTNTEAFF | TRBJ1-1 | . | TRBV11-2 | .
TGTGCCAGTAGCCCGACAGGGGTTGGTAACTATGGCTACACCTTC | CASSPTGVGNYGYTF | TRBJ1-2 | TRBD1 | TRBV19 | .
TGTGCCAGCAGCTGGGGGGGCGCTAACTATGGCTACACCTTC | CASSWGGANYGYTF | TRBJ1-2 | . | TRBV14 | .
TGTGCCAGCAGCCAAGCGTACGGCAGGGGAATCTATGGCTACACCTTC | CASSQAYGRGIYGYTF | TRBJ1-2 | . | TRBV3-1/TRBV3-2 | .
TGCGCCAGCAGCTTGAGATTAAACAGGGATTCACCCCTCCACTTT | CASSLRLNRDSPLHF | TRBJ1-6 | . | TRBV5-1 | .
TGTGCCAGCAGCCCCGGGGCAGGGGTTGAAAAACTGTTTTTT | CASSPGAGVEKLFF | TRBJ1-4 | . | TRBV7-9 | .
TGTGCCTGGAGTGGTGAGGGTGAGAGGCCCCAGCATTTT | CAWSGEGERPQHF | TRBJ1-5 | . | TRBV30 | few
TGCGCCAGCAGCTTAAGACAGGGCGTCGCCGGGGAGCTGTTTTTT | CASSLRQGVAGELFF | TRBJ2-2 | TRBD1 | TRBV5-1 | once
TGTGCCAGCAGCCAGGGGAGGACAGGGCCCTATGGCTACACCTTC | CASSQGRTGPYGYTF | TRBJ1-2 | TRBD1 | TRBV3-1/TRBV3-2 | few
TGCGCCAGCAGCTTGGCCCAGGGGGCGCATCTAGGTGGCTACACCTTC | CASSLAQGAHLGGYTF | TRBJ1-2 | TRBD1 | TRBV5-1 | once
TGTGCCAGCAGCCAAGCGGGGACATTCACCATATATTTT | CASSQAGTFTIYF | TRBJ1-3 | . | TRBV3-1/TRBV3-2 | .
TGTGCCAGCATCCAGGGTAGCTACAATGAGCAGTTCTTC | CASIQGSYNEQFF | TRBJ2-1 | . | TRBV2 | .
TGTGCCAGTAGTACGACAGGGGGAACGGGACAGCCCCAGCATTTT | CASSTTGGTGQPQHF | TRBJ1-5 | TRBD1 | TRBV19 | few
TGTGCCAGCACCAAGTCCCAGGGGAACTATGGCTACACCTTC | CASTKSQGNYGYTF | TRBJ1-2 | . | TRBV2 | .
TGTGCCAGCAGCCCGTGGACTAGCGGGGACGACGAGCAGTACTTC | CASSPWTSGDDEQYF | TRBJ2-7 | TRBD2 | TRBV9 | .
TGTGCCAGCAGTGTTTCCCTGGCCAAAAACATTCAGTACTTC | CASSVSLAKNIQYF | TRBJ2-4 | . | TRBV2 | few
TGTGCTAGTGGTCTCGGGGTGAACACTGAAGCTTTCTTT | CASGLGVNTEAFF | TRBJ1-1 | . | TRBV12-5 | .
TGTGCCAGCTCACCGGTCGACAGGGCCTCTGGAAACACCATATATTTT | CASSPVDRASGNTIYF | TRBJ1-3 | TRBD1 | TRBV18 | once
TGCGCCAGCAGCCAAGATTATGGCAGCAATCAGCCCCAGCATTTT | CASSQDYGSNQPQHF | TRBJ1-5 | . | TRBV4-1 | few
TGTGCCAGCAGTTTATCCGGCTATGGCTACACCTTC | CASSLSGYGYTF | TRBJ1-2 | . | TRBV28 | .
TGTGCCAGCAGTGAGACAGGGGTCCCCCGGGAGACCCAGTACTTC | CASSETGVPRETQYF | TRBJ2-5 | TRBD1 | TRBV2 | .
TGTGCCACCAGTGCGGGGGGGAAGCAGTTCTTC | CATSAGGKQFF | TRBJ2-1 | TRBD2 | TRBV24-1 | .
TGTGCCAGCAGCCCACCGTATCCGGCGGACGAGCAGTACTTC | CASSPPYPADEQYF | TRBJ2-7 | . | TRBV11-3 | few
TGTGCCAGCAGCCCGTGGACCCAGGGGGAGACCCAGTACTTC | CASSPWTQGETQYF | TRBJ2-5 | . | TRBV9 | .
TGCGCCAGCAGCCCGGGCAGGGTTGGCGTTGGCTACACCTTC | CASSPGRVGVGYTF | TRBJ1-2 | . | TRBV5-1 | many
TGTGCCTGGAGTGTAGGCAGCTCCACGGGGCCCCAGCATTTT | CAWSVGSSTGPQHF | TRBJ1-5 | . | TRBV30 | .
TGTGCCAGCAGCTTCCGACTAGGGGGGGGGCAGAACAATGAGCAGTTCTTC | CASSFRLGGGQNNEQFF | TRBJ2-1 | . | TRBV11-2 | few
TGCGCCAGCAGCCCCCGGGGACCCGGGACAGATAATTCACCCCTCCACTTT | CASSPRGPGTDNSPLHF | TRBJ1-6 | TRBD1 | TRBV5-1 | few
TGTGCCACCAGTGGGGCTAGCGGGGTTGGTGAGACCCAGTACTTC | CATSGASGVGETQYF | TRBJ2-5 | TRBD2 | TRBV24-1 | few
TGTGCCAGCAGACAGCACACTGAAGCTTTCTTT | CASRQHTEAFF | TRBJ1-1 | . | TRBV7-2 | .
TGTGCCTGGAGTGTGACAGGAGTTCAGCAGCCCCAGCATTTT | CAWSVTGVQQPQHF | TRBJ1-5 | . | TRBV30 | .
TGTGCCAGTAGTATGACCGGGACAGCGTACCAAGAGACCCAGTACTTC | CASSMTGTAYQETQYF | TRBJ2-5 | TRBD1 | TRBV19 | once
TGTGCCAGCAGCTTAGGTCTAGCGGGGGGGCCGGTTGAGCAGTTCTTC | CASSLGLAGGPVEQFF | TRBJ2-1 | TRBD2 | TRBV7-9 | few
TGTGCCAGTAGTATAGTCCGACTAGCGGGTCACAATGAGCAGTTCTTC | CASSIVRLAGHNEQFF | TRBJ2-1 | TRBD2 | TRBV19 | .
TGTGCCAGCAGCCAGACAGGGACTGGAAACACCATATATTTT | CASSQTGTGNTIYF | TRBJ1-3 | TRBD1 | TRBV3-1/TRBV3-2 | .
TGTGCCAGCAGCTTGGTCGCAGGTCCTAATCAGCCCCAGCATTTT | CASSLVAGPNQPQHF | TRBJ1-5 | . | TRBV5-5 | .
TGTGCCAGCAGCTTAGGGGTTCTAGGAGAGACCCAGTACTTC | CASSLGVLGETQYF | TRBJ2-5 | . | TRBV7-2 | .
TGCAGCGTAGAAACAGGGGATAACTATGGCTACACCTTC | CSVETGDNYGYTF | TRBJ1-2 | TRBD1 | TRBV29-1 | .
TGTGCCAGCAGCGTGGGGGGTGGTTTTGCAACTAATGAAAAACTGTTTTTT | CASSVGGGFATNEKLFF | TRBJ1-4 | . | TRBV9 | .
TGTGCCAGCAGCCAAGAACGAGGGACTAGCGGGGGGGGATACGGGTCCCACCAAGAGACCCAGTACTTC | CASSQERGTSGGGYGSHQETQYF | TRBJ2-5 | TRBD2 | TRBV3-1/TRBV3-2 | .
TGTGCCAGCAGTTTTAGCGGCCCGTGGAATGAGCAGTTCTTC | CASSFSGPWNEQFF | TRBJ2-1 | . | TRBV6-2/TRBV6-3 | .
TGTGCCAGCACCTCCCGGGACAAAGCCCTCAATGAGCAGTTCTTC | CASTSRDKALNEQFF | TRBJ2-1 | . | TRBV6-5 | .
TGCAGCGTAGAGACGGGACAGTTCAGCTCCTACGAGCAGTACTTC | CSVETGQFSSYEQYF | TRBJ2-7 | TRBD1 | TRBV29-1 | .
TGCGCCAGCAGCTTTAGTAACAGGGGGATCTATGGCTACACCTTC | CASSFSNRGIYGYTF | TRBJ1-2 | TRBD1 | TRBV5-1 | .
TGCGCCAGCAGCGTACAGGGCGATAGCAATCAGCCCCAGCATTTT | CASSVQGDSNQPQHF | TRBJ1-5 | . | TRBV5-1 | many
TGTGCCAGCAGTTATACAGGGGGCCGAAACACCATATATTTT | CASSYTGGRNTIYF | TRBJ1-3 | TRBD1 | TRBV28 | few
TGTGCCACCAGTGAAACACAGGGTGGGGGCAATCAGCCCCAGCATTTT | CATSETQGGGNQPQHF | TRBJ1-5 | . | TRBV24-1 | .
TGTGCCAGCAGTTACTCGTGGGAGGGCAATCAGCCCCAGCATTTT | CASSYSWEGNQPQHF | TRBJ1-5 | . | TRBV6-5 | once
TGCAGCGCCCAAAGGGGGGGCATAGGTGAAAAACTGTTTTTT | CSAQRGGIGEKLFF | TRBJ1-4 | . | TRBV29-1 | .
TGTGCCAGCAGCTCGGGGGGTTCCTATAATTCACCCCTCCACTTT | CASSSGGSYNSPLHF | TRBJ1-6 | . | TRBV7-2 | once
TGTGCCAGCAGCAGAGGACAGGTGGATGGTCAGCCCCAGCATTTT | CASSRGQVDGQPQHF | TRBJ1-5 | TRBD1 | TRBV5-8 | .
TGTGCCAGCAGCTTGCGCGGGGGGGCATCGGGTACGCAGTATTTT | CASSLRGGASGTQYF | TRBJ2-3 | TRBD2 | TRBV7-2 | few